The 29 T cell receptor beta chains presented below share a single source sample, sequenced in a study of tumor-infiltrating lymphocytes in primary liver carcinoma. Total RNA amounting to about 520 ng was the source from which TCR beta cDNA was made with a constant-region primer. Three nested multiplex PCR rounds, a slightly modified ARM-PCR, produced the libraries for TCR beta. For 10 cycles apiece, the opening two PCR rounds ran with TRBV1-TRBV30 forward primers and a C-beta reverse primer. MiXCR, run by TCRdb on the multiplex PCR reads, gives a single entry per CDR3 protein. The sample contains 40,000 or so distinct CDR3 sequences, approximately 71% of which appear only once. Each 20-30 mg portion of unsorted bulk tissue served as the source for co-extraction of RNA and DNA. Sequenced input: tumor-adjacent normal liver tissue. Every receptor here comes from a woman in her twenties or thirties with primary liver carcinoma and hepatitis B virus infection.

The CDR3 here is CASSEAGGSGCDEQFF. CDR3 DNA: TGTGCCAGCAGTGAAGCGGGGGGGTCCGGGTGCGATGAGCAGTTCTTC. V and J are TRBV6-1 and TRBJ2-1; TRBD2 aligns across 7 bases. Looked up from germline, CDR1 is MNHNS and CDR2 is SASEGT. The CDR3 covers 16 residues. V lost 0 bases to trimming and J lost 8 bases; unmatched junction nucleotides: 10.

Points on this clonotype: This is likely a read error, given that the CDR3 carries no conserved phenylalanine or tryptophan at its end. The gene calls are TRBV10-1 and TRBJ2-7; D is ambiguous. Germline V gives CDR1 WNHNN, CDR2 SYGVQD (reference sequence). Trimming took off 9 bases at V and 5 bases at J, with 14 bases between the two ends. This CDR3 comprises 12 residues. CDR3 bases: TGCGCCAGTAATGGAGTATCCCACGAGCAGTACATC. Translation: CASNGVSHEQYI.

Worth noting for this clonotype: Mismatch with germline at one junction end may stem from a read error. This chain uses TRBV11-2 with TRBJ1-2, with TRBD1 identical over 7 bases. The CDR3 extends over 15 amino acids. The germline V gene has CDR1 SGHAT and CDR2 FQNNGV. This CDR3 reads CARSRRGCGDYDYAF. The CDR3 DNA is TGTGCCAGGAGCCGCAGGGGGTGCGGGGACTATGACTACGCCTTC.

V usage is TRBV13 and J usage is TRBJ1-6, with D maybe TRBD1 (6 bases). The CDR3 consists of 22 residues. Looked up from germline, CDR1 is PRHDT and CDR2 is FYEKMQ (reference sequence). Trimming took 5 bases from V and 7 from J, leaving 36 bases between them. In nucleotides, the CDR3 is TGTGCCAGCAGCCCAACGACTCCCCTGGACAGAATCGAAGGAAAATGGAATTCACCCCTCCACTTT. Translation: CASSPTTPLDRIEGKWNSPLHF.

This chain connects TRBV6-1 to TRBJ2-1; tentative D call: TRBD1 (6 bases). V dropped 10 bases and J dropped 2 bases, with 18 bases sitting between them. The CDR3 loop spans 15 amino acids. The V gene's germline CDR1 is MNHNS and CDR2 SASEGT. CDR3 sequence (DNA): TGTGCCATCACCCTAGGGGGAGTGGCCTACAATGAGCAGTTCTTC. This sequence encodes CAITLGGVAYNEQFF.

A note on this clonotype: A read error may account for a junction end that differs from germline. The chain has TRBV4-3 and TRBJ2-1; D is perhaps TRBD2 (6 bases). Germline V gives CDR1 LGHNA, CDR2 YSLEER. This CDR3 is 16 amino acids long. In DNA, the CDR3 is TGCGTCAGCAACCAAGATGCGGGAAGCTCCTACAATGAGCAGTTATTC. Translated, it gives CVSNQDAGSSYNEQLF.

As to this clonotype: A much larger clone differs by one base, so this may be a read error. The chain carries TRBV6-2 or TRBV6-3 and TRBJ2-6; D is unclear. The CDR3 loop spans 15 amino acids. V was cut by 2 bases and J by 4 bases, with 9 bases left in between. Germline CDR1 reads MNHEY; CDR2 reads SVGEGT. Written as DNA, the CDR3 is TGTGCCAGCAGTTACGTGGCTTCGGGGGCCAACGTCCTGACTTTC. Its translation is CASSYVASGANVLTF.

The genes are TRBV6-2 or TRBV6-3 and TRBJ2-1; no clear D gene. This CDR3 comprises 10 residues. Trimming cost V 9 bases and J 4 bases, with 4 bases left between them. Germline CDR1 and CDR2: MNHEY and SVGEGT. The CDR3 nucleotides are TGTGCCAGTCCTTACAATGAGCAGTTCTTC. Its translation: CASPYNEQFF.

On this clonotype: A read error may produce the germline difference seen at one junction end. The chain carries TRBV14 and TRBJ1-2; D is undetermined. The CDR3 is 14 residues long. CDR1 is SGHDN and CDR2 is FVKESK in the germline V gene. Here the CDR3 reads CASNQDPGSVGYTF. The CDR3, as DNA: TGTGCCAGCAACCAAGATCCAGGTTCAGTTGGCTACACCTTC.

About this clonotype: This could be a read error, since a much larger clone is one nucleotide away. This chain joins TRBV2 and TRBJ1-6; TRBD1 matches 8 bases. The CDR3 is 15 residues long. V lost 11 bases to trimming and J lost 7 bases; unmatched junction nucleotides: 13. Per germline, CDR1 SNHLY and CDR2 FYNNEI. The CDR3 DNA follows: TGTGCCTGCACGGAGGGGCGACAGGGGAATTCACCCCTCCACTTT. This gives the protein CACTEGRQGNSPLHF.

In its sample, this clonotype was seen a few times. The germline gene is not matched at one end of the junction; a read error may be the cause. This chain links TRBV6-2 or TRBV6-3 with TRBJ2-2, with D possibly being TRBD2 (5 bases). This CDR3 contains 17 residues. Germline values: CDR1 MNHEY, CDR2 SVGEGT. CDR3 DNA: TGTGCCAGCAGTTACCCCCCCGGGGAGAGAGGCACTGGGGAGCTGTCTTTT. Translation: CASSYPPGERGTGELSF.

Regarding this clonotype: At one end, the junction sequence differs from germline, possibly due to a read error. The genes are TRBV6-2 or TRBV6-3 and TRBJ2-7, with no clear D. The CDR3 is made up of 11 amino acids. In germline, CDR1 is MNHEY, CDR2 SVGEGT. This chain's CDR3 is CASNQFYEKYF. The CDR3, as DNA: TGTGCCAGCAATCAATTCTACGAGAAGTACTTC.

This clonotype was picked up many times. The rearrangement uses TRBV7-8 and TRBJ1-5; D is unclear. CDR1 SGHVS and CDR2 FQNEAQ come from the germline V gene. With 5 bases removed from V and 6 bases from J, the gap between germline ends came to 17 bases. CDR3 length: 15 residues. In DNA, the CDR3 is TGTGCCAGCAGCCTTACGGGCCAGGTCGGTCAGCCCCAGCATTTT. It codes for CASSLTGQVGQPQHF. Supplemented by reference TRBV7-8 and TRBJ1-5, the full variable domain reads GAGVSQSPRYKVAKRGQDVALRCDPISGHVSLFWYQQALGQGPEFLTYFQNEAQLDKSGLPSDRFFAERPEGSVSTLKIQRTQQEDSAVYLCASSLTGQVGQPQHFGDGTRLSIL.

V and J are TRBV7-8 and TRBJ1-1; D remains ambiguous. The V and J ends lost 5 bases and 7 bases respectively, with 14 bases between them. The CDR3 contains 13 residues. Germline CDR1 is SGHVS and CDR2 is FQNEAQ. This chain's CDR3 is CASSHFVENEAFF. The CDR3 DNA reads TGTGCCAGCAGCCACTTCGTTGAAAATGAAGCTTTCTTT.

This sequence joins TRBV7-9 and TRBJ2-7; D might be TRBD1 (6 bases). Germline CDR1 reads SEHNR; CDR2 reads FQNEAQ (reference sequence). The CDR3 spans 15 residues. V lost 7 bases and J lost 0, with 16 bases in between. CDR3 coding DNA: TGTGCCAGCAACCCCTGGACAGAGATCTCCTACGAGCAGTACTTC. Its protein is CASNPWTEISYEQYF.

This clonotype was picked up a small number of times. The junction and the germline gene differ at one end; a read error may be behind it. The CDR3 nucleotides read TGTGCCAGTAGTTACGTGGGACAGGGCCACGATGAGCAGTTCTTC. Translated, it gives CASSYVGQGHDEQFF. The rearrangement uses TRBV6-5 and TRBJ2-1; 9 nucleotides match TRBD1. The CDR3 is 15 amino acids. Per germline, CDR1 MNHEY and CDR2 SVGAGI.

The chain joins TRBV28 to TRBJ2-7; TRBD1 agrees at 8 bases. V trimming: 4 bases; J trimming: 3 bases; junction bases outside the gene matches: 11. In germline, CDR1 is MDHEN, CDR2 SYDVKM. The CDR3 covers 16 residues. The CDR3 sequence is CASSCSRTGSVYEQYF. The CDR3 DNA follows: TGTGCCAGCAGTTGTTCCAGGACAGGGTCGGTCTACGAGCAGTACTTC.

This clonotype was detected many times. This sequence joins TRBV2 and TRBJ2-1; D call uncertain. From germline, CDR1 is SNHLY and CDR2 FYNNEI. CDR3 length equals 13 residues. V was cut by 5 bases and J by 1 base, with 6 bases left in between. The CDR3, as DNA: TGTGCCAGCAGTCCACTGTCCTACAATGAGCAGTTCTTC. Its protein is CASSPLSYNEQFF. Supplemented by reference TRBV2 and TRBJ2-1, the full variable domain reads EPEVTQTPSHQVTQMGQEVILRCVPISNHLYFYWYRQILGQKVEFLVSFYNNEISEKSEIFDDQFSVERPDGSNFTLKIRSTKLEDSAMYFCASSPLSYNEQFFGPGTRLTVL.

This clonotype showed up just once. A read error may produce the germline difference seen at one junction end. The J gene is TRBJ2-7, the V gene TRBV11-2; D remains unclear. Looked up from germline, CDR1 is SGHAT and CDR2 is FQNNGV. This CDR3 comprises 12 residues. The CDR3 region has the DNA TGTGCCAGCAGCTTAGGAAAACCAAACCTAAACTTC. Amino acid sequence: CASSLGKPNLNF.

This clonotype was seen ten or more times. V is TRBV28 and J is TRBJ2-5; maybe TRBD1 (5 bases). Germline lookup yields CDR1 MDHEN and CDR2 SYDVKM. Trimming pared 3 bases from V and 4 bases from J, leaving 21 bases between. CDR3 size: 17 residues. Written as DNA, the CDR3 is TGTGCCAGCAGTTTCTTGGGCTGGGGCACTTTACGAGAGACCCAGTACTTC. This translates into CASSFLGWGTLRETQYF.

As regards this clonotype: Germline is not matched at one junction end, which may reflect a read error. V gene TRBV6-1 combines with J gene TRBJ2-1; 7 bases are a match to TRBD2. The germline gives CDR1 MNHNS, CDR2 SASEGT. The CDR3 contains 14 residues. This CDR3 reads CASSGDYSRDEQFF. The CDR3 DNA is TGTGCCAGTAGTGGGGACTACTCTAGGGATGAGCAGTTCTTC.

Many counts were recorded for this clonotype. The genes are TRBV6-2 or TRBV6-3 and TRBJ1-2; no clear D. The CDR3 covers 15 residues. Trimming took off 6 bases at V and 0 bases at J, with 14 bases between the two ends. Germline CDR1 MNHEY, CDR2 SVGEGT. CDR3 coding DNA: TGTGCCAGCAGATACGCAACGTCTTCTAACTATGGCTACACCTTC. This codes for CASRYATSSNYGYTF.

There are a few counts of this clonotype. A much bigger clone sits one base away, suggesting this may be a read error. This chain links TRBV6-1 with TRBJ1-2; D gene ambiguous. This CDR3 comprises 18 residues. Germline lookup yields CDR1 MNHNS and CDR2 SASEGT. DNA for the CDR3: TGTGTCAGCAGTGAACGGTTCCTGGTCCTTAGATCTAACTATGGCTACACCTTC. Residues: CVSSERFLVLRSNYGYTF.

The chain couples TRBV11-2 to TRBJ1-2; 8 positions agree with TRBD1. The junction had 13 bases not matched to a gene; V was cut back by 6 bases and J by 10 bases. The CDR3 has 14 amino acids. Germline V gives CDR1 SGHAT, CDR2 FQNNGV. CDR3: CASRYTGGGGDYTF. The CDR3 DNA sequence: TGTGCCAGCAGATATACAGGGGGGGGTGGAGACTACACCTTC.

Remarks on this clonotype: A much larger clone is a single base away; this may be a read error. J is TRBJ1-5 and V is TRBV21-1; TRBD1, as called in the table, went unchecked against the DNA. TRBV21-1 is a pseudogene segment. The CDR3 covers 15 residues. Here the CDR3 DNA reads TGTGCCAGCAGCAAACGGCAGGGGCGCGATCAGCTCCAGCATTTT. It encodes CASSKRQGRDQLQHF.

Regarding this clonotype: This likely comes from a read error, as the CDR3 has no conserved phenylalanine or tryptophan at its end. The J gene is TRBJ2-7, the V gene TRBV11-2, with D unclear. V was pared by 2 bases and J by 5 bases, with 22 bases between. Germline lookup yields CDR1 SGHAT and CDR2 FQNNGV. This CDR3 spans 17 amino acids. CDR3 DNA sequence: TGTGCCAGCAGCTTACGAGGTACAGCTCTGAGTTCCCACGAGCAGTACTCC. This encodes CASSLRGTALSSHEQYS.

This clonotype was seen many times. The V gene is TRBV19, the J gene TRBJ2-1; 7 bases align to TRBD2. CDR3 length equals 17 residues. CDR1 LNHDA and CDR2 SQIVND come from the germline V gene (reference sequence). V gave up 3 bases and J gave up 5 bases; unmatched junction bases: 13. The CDR3 sequence is CASSILTSGLSHNEQFF. The DNA of the CDR3 is TGTGCCAGTAGTATTCTAACCTCGGGACTAAGTCACAATGAGCAGTTCTTC.

Concerning this clonotype: A read error may produce the germline difference seen at one junction end. This sequence joins TRBV13 and TRBJ2-2; D is uncertain. Per the germline V gene, CDR1 is PRHDT and CDR2 is FYEKMQ (reference sequence). The CDR3 is 14 amino acids. CDR3 DNA: TGTGCCAGCTGCTTAGGCCGGTACGCCGGGGAGCTGTTTTTT. This codes for CASCLGRYAGELFF.

As to this clonotype: One end of the junction varies from germline; a read error may be responsible. The V gene is TRBV28, the J gene TRBJ2-7, with 8 nucleotides matching TRBD1. Germline V lookup: CDR1 MDHEN, CDR2 SYDVKM. CDR3 size: 16 residues. CDR3 in DNA: TGTGCCAGCAGCCCTACCGGGACAGGCTACTCCTACAAGCAGTACTTC. It yields the protein CASSPTGTGYSYKQYF. The complete variable domain, with remaining parts taken from reference TRBV28 and TRBJ2-7, reads DVKVTQSSRYLVKRTGEKVFLECVQDMDHENMFWYRQDPGLGLRLIYFSYDVKMKEKGDIPEGYSVSREKKERFSLILESASTNQTSMYLCASSPTGTGYSYKQYFGPGTRLTVT.